Presented here are 12 T cell receptor beta chains from one specimen sequenced in a study of blood T cell repertoires in COVID-19. TCRdb keeps only in-frame clones here, not all; method: immunoSEQ multiplex PCR. Of 150,000 or so clones in the sample, 70% to 90% are singletons; the top ten hold about 1.2%. Sequenced material: peripheral blood. These receptors were taken from a man aged 55 to 70 who had recovered from COVID-19.

The V call is TRBV7-9, the J call TRBJ1-2, with D tentatively TRBD1 (6 bases). This CDR3 has 13 residues. Germline V gene sequence: CDR1 SEHNR, CDR2 FQNEAQ (reference sequence). The V end was cut by 6 bases, the J end by 4 bases, with 12 bases between. DNA for the CDR3: TGTGCCAGCAGATCCGGGACACCCTATGGCTACACCTTC. Translation gives CASRSGTPYGYTF.

J is TRBJ1-1 and V is TRBV4-3; TRBD1 is a possible D gene (6 bases). The CDR3 has 14 residues. CDR1 is LGHNA and CDR2 is YSLEER in the germline V gene. V shed 4 bases and J shed 4 bases, with 13 bases lying between them. The CDR3 protein is CASSPQGGGTEAFF. CDR3 in DNA: TGCGCCAGCAGCCCACAGGGAGGGGGCACTGAAGCTTTCTTT.

This chain joins TRBV7-2 and TRBJ1-1; D unresolved. The length of the CDR3 is 15 residues. CDR1 is SGHTA, CDR2 FQGNSA, per germline. Trimming removed 1 base from V and 5 bases from J, with 14 bases in between. The CDR3 nucleotides read TGTGCCAGCAGCTTAGGACTAAGGTGGGGAACTGAAGCTTTCTTT. Its translation: CASSLGLRWGTEAFF.

This chain connects TRBV5-8 to TRBJ2-3; 7 positions match TRBD1. J lost 5 bases, V lost 4 bases, and 10 bases had no gene match. Germline loops: CDR1 SGHTS, CDR2 YDEGEE. This CDR3 is 15 amino acids long. The CDR3 bases are TGTGCCAGCAGCCTCGGCCACAGGGGTAAAGATACGCAGTATTTT. This gives the protein CASSLGHRGKDTQYF.

V is TRBV5-6 and J is TRBJ1-5, with 10 bases lining up with TRBD1. CDR3 size: 15 residues. Germline V gene sequence: CDR1 SGHDT, CDR2 YYEEEE. V gave up 4 bases and J gave up 4 bases; unmatched junction bases: 5. In DNA form, the CDR3 reads TGTGCCAGCAGCCTTTGGGACAGGGGTAATCAGCCCCAGCATTTT. This encodes CASSLWDRGNQPQHF.

This rearrangement joins TRBV7-2 to TRBJ2-1; a weak D match, TRBD2 (6 bases). The CDR3 runs to 14 residues. Deletions cut 6 bases from V and 7 bases from J, with 16 bases between. Germline V gene data show CDR1 as SGHTA and CDR2 as FQGNSA. CDR3 nucleotide sequence: TGTGCCAGCAGTTTTGGGGGGACTCGAAATGAGCAGTTCTTC. Translating gives CASSFGGTRNEQFF.

In its sample, this clone was seen a few times. The chain recombines TRBV6-5 with TRBJ1-1; 8 bases fit TRBD1. Germline lookup yields CDR1 MNHEY and CDR2 SVGAGI. The CDR3 spans 13 residues. Trimming took 6 bases from V and 4 from J; bases not matched to a gene: 4. The CDR3 nucleotides are TGTGCCAGCAGCCGACAGGGGACCACTGAAGCTTTCTTT. This encodes CASSRQGTTEAFF.

The rearrangement links TRBV27 to TRBJ2-5, with 9 bases matching TRBD2. V lost 8 bases to trimming and J lost 5 bases; unmatched junction nucleotides: 15. The germline V gene encodes CDR1 MNHEY and CDR2 SMNVEV (reference sequence). The CDR3 loop spans 16 amino acids. CDR3 in amino acids: CASARASGAGGETQYF. Here the CDR3 DNA reads TGTGCCAGCGCTAGGGCTAGCGGGGCCGGGGGGGAGACCCAGTACTTC.

V is TRBV19 and J is TRBJ1-4, with D perhaps matching TRBD1 (5 bases). V lost 4 bases to trimming and J lost 8 bases, with 20 bases between them. The CDR3 sequence is 16 residues long. Germline values: CDR1 LNHDA, CDR2 SQIVND (reference sequence). CDR3: CASSTRRDVGREKLFF. CDR3 in DNA: TGTGCCAGTAGTACTCGCCGTGACGTGGGGCGAGAAAAACTGTTTTTT.

This chain connects TRBV3-1 (or the pseudogene TRBV3-2) to TRBJ2-1; TRBD2 agrees at 8 bases. The CDR3 covers 14 residues. With 7 bases clipped from V and 0 bases from J, the junction kept 2 bases outside the gene matches. Germline V gives CDR1 LGHDT, CDR2 YNNKEL (reference sequence). CDR3 nucleotide sequence: TGTGCCAGCACCCGGGGGGGCTCCTACAATGAGCAGTTCTTC. Translated: CASTRGGSYNEQFF.

The chain has TRBV4-1 and TRBJ1-1; possible D gene TRBD1, 5 bases. V was trimmed by 1 base and J by 5 bases, leaving 17 bases between them. CDR1 is MGHRA, CDR2 YSYEKL, per germline. The CDR3 extends over 16 amino acids. This CDR3 reads CASSQVKTLPGTEAFF. DNA for the CDR3: TGCGCCAGCAGCCAAGTTAAGACACTTCCAGGGACTGAAGCTTTCTTT.

V and J are TRBV6-6 and TRBJ1-2, with D perhaps TRBD1 (6 bases). Germline CDR1 and CDR2: MNHNY and SVGAGI (reference sequence). Trimming pared 5 bases from V and 6 bases from J, leaving 10 bases between. This CDR3 contains 12 residues. CDR3 residues: CASSLQGNGYTF. The CDR3 DNA sequence: TGTGCCAGCAGTCTGCAGGGGAATGGCTACACCTTC.